The clone carrying this T cell receptor beta chain has only a few counts. This specimen belongs to a study of T cell repertoires in ileal Crohn's disease. Germline V gene sequence: CDR1 MNHNS, CDR2 SASEGT. V lost 3 bases and J lost 7, with 30 bases in between. This CDR3 comprises 19 residues. TCRdb's table, derived via immunoSEQ multiplex PCR, lists solely in-frame clones and lacks some. This table has 4,500 to 5,000 clones, roughly 77% appearing once. This TCR came from an adult with Crohn's disease. The sequenced sample was ileal tissue. The chain employs TRBV6-1 and TRBJ1-2; maybe TRBD1 (6 bases). As DNA, the CDR3 is TGTGCCAGCAGTGATTGGGGGGGAAGGTACGGGGGCGCCGGCGCTGGCTACACCTTC. Protein sequence: CASSDWGGRYGGAGAGYTF.